The clone carrying this T cell receptor (beta chain) was observed a few times. Its antigen is not identified. The data are from a study of T cell repertoires in cytomegalovirus infection. Study-wide results and caveats: CMV carriers with the relevant HLA were identified by cumulative public TCR beta family frequency.

TCRdb reprocessed the reads via MiXCR and lists one record per CDR3 protein. The sample has 27,000 or so distinct CDR3 sequences, 15% to 20% seen once. Germline lookup yields CDR1 SGHDT and CDR2 YYEEEE. V shed 3 bases and J shed 3 bases, with 4 bases lying between them. This CDR3 is built from 12 residues. The receptor was isolated from a human donor in good health (CMV status not recorded). Some clones in this sample may be carry-over from other donors' samples. Sequencing used CD8+ T cells from cultured PBMCs, obtained from culture after CMV antigen stimulation. This chain uses TRBV5-6 with TRBJ1-5; no clear D. The CDR3, as DNA: TGTGCCAGCAGCTCCCACAATCAGCCCCAGCATTTT. Protein: CASSSHNQPQHF.